Presented here are 3 T cell receptor beta chains from one specimen sequenced in a study of blood T cell repertoires in COVID-19. Only in-frame clones appear in the TCRdb table, and some are missing; sequencing was by immunoSEQ multiplex PCR. This sample has 30,000 to 40,000 clones, with approximately 91% found just once. The specimen was peripheral blood. The receptors shown here come from a man between 70 and 80 years old with active COVID-19.

The chain couples TRBV18 to TRBJ2-1; 9 bases are a match to TRBD2. Germline V lookup: CDR1 KGHSH, CDR2 LQKENI. CDR3 length: 15 amino acids. V lost 4 bases, J lost 6 bases, and 7 bases stayed unmatched. The CDR3 spells CASSLPTSGSNEQFF. The CDR3 nucleotides read TGTGCCAGCTCACTCCCGACTAGCGGTAGCAATGAGCAGTTCTTC.

This clone occurred a few times. The chain employs TRBV15 and TRBJ1-6, with D possibly TRBD1 on 5 matching bases. Per germline, CDR1 LNHNV and CDR2 YYDKDF (reference sequence). The CDR3 extends over 14 amino acids. V gave up 2 bases and J gave up 10 bases, with 12 bases separating them. This CDR3 reads CATSRSDIPSPLHF. CDR3 sequence (DNA): TGTGCCACCAGCAGATCGGACATTCCCTCACCCCTCCACTTT.

The V and J genes are TRBV5-8 and TRBJ2-1; the D gene is possibly TRBD1 (5 bases). CDR3 length equals 13 residues. Germline loops: CDR1 SGHTS, CDR2 YDEGEE. Deletions cut 7 bases from V and 6 bases from J, with 14 bases between. Here the CDR3 DNA reads TGTGCCAGCGGATTCCAGGGTAGCAATGAGCAGTTCTTC. As protein: CASGFQGSNEQFF.